This T cell receptor (beta chain) is from a study of blood T cell repertoires in COVID-19. This clone was counted many times. The V gene's germline CDR1 is SEHNR and CDR2 FQNEAQ (reference sequence). This CDR3 has 12 residues. Trimming removed 2 bases from V and 7 bases from J, with 9 bases in between. Assay: immunoSEQ multiplex PCR; the TCRdb copy retains only in-frame clones and omits some. The data hold fewer than 500,000 clones, with 86% observed a single time. The sequence derives from a woman aged 25 to 39 with active or convalescent COVID-19. The sequencing input was peripheral blood. V and J are TRBV7-9 and TRBJ2-7; D is undetermined. The CDR3 sequence: CASSLLSQEQYF. The CDR3 DNA is TGTGCCAGCAGCTTATTGTCCCAGGAGCAGTACTTC. Combining the CDR3 with reference TRBV7-9 and TRBJ2-7 gives the whole variable domain DTGVSQNPRHKITKRGQNVTFRCDPISEHNRLYWYRQTLGQGPEFLTYFQNEAQLEKSRLLSDRFSAERPKGSFSTLEIQRTEQGDSAMYLCASSLLSQEQYFGPGTRLTVT.